Sequencing of this T cell receptor beta chain was carried out in a study of T cells in Graves' hyperthyroidism and ophthalmopathy. Looking at the study overall: Pretreatment peripheral blood was obtained at initial diagnosis.

It was RNA transcripts that yielded the amplified TCR beta CDR3 regions. The HTBI primer set was used in a first-round RT-PCR of the TCR CDR3. TCRdb processed the multiplex PCR reads anew with MiXCR; each CDR3 protein has one entry. Among about 640,000 distinct CDR3 sequences listed, about a fifth were seen once. Trimming pared 5 bases from V and 2 bases from J, leaving 12 bases between. The CDR3 is 14 residues long. Ophthalmopathy patients showed a Clinical Activity Score of at least 3, NOSPECS grade of at least 4 and duration under 3 months. Criteria for exclusion of patients were uncontrolled infection, other autoimmune disease, pregnancy or lactation. Diagnoses were established using clinical symptoms, serum thyroxine and TRAb, thyroid ultrasound and orbital computed tomography. The table lists this clonotype with many counts.

The rearrangement links TRBV12-3 or TRBV12-4 to TRBJ1-2; D may be TRBD1 (6 bases). The source is a man between 25 and 39 years old with Graves' ophthalmopathy. Sequencing was carried out using blood. CDR3 in DNA: TGTGCCAGCAGTCCCACAGGGAGGAACTATGGCTACACCTTC. The encoded protein is CASSPTGRNYGYTF.